The next 21 T cell receptor beta chains were all read from a single sample in a study of T cell responses to AZD1222 COVID-19 vaccine. Profiling relied on immunoSEQ multiplex PCR, and the TCRdb table lists in-frame clones only, not all of them. The table has 88,000 or so clones, about 89% seen once. The sample was peripheral blood, taken 28 days after the second AZD1222 dose. The receptors were sampled from an adult who received the AZD1222 COVID-19 vaccine.

The chain is built from TRBV6-2 or TRBV6-3 and TRBJ2-7; the match to TRBD2 covers 7 bases. CDR1 MNHEY and CDR2 SVGEGT come from the germline V gene. V lost 5 bases, J lost 0 bases, and 1 base stayed unmatched. This CDR3 has 13 residues. CDR3 sequence reads: CASSSGDSYEQYF. The DNA of the CDR3 is TGTGCCAGCAGTAGCGGGGACTCCTACGAGCAGTACTTC.

J is TRBJ1-5 and V is TRBV2; tentatively, D is TRBD1 (5 bases). The germline V gene encodes CDR1 SNHLY and CDR2 FYNNEI. The CDR3 is 14 residues long. Deletions cut 6 bases from V and 5 bases from J, with 14 bases between. CDR3 region: CASRAEQVYQPQHF. CDR3 bases: TGTGCCAGCAGGGCAGAACAGGTTTATCAGCCCCAGCATTTT.

This clone was observed a few times. The chain couples TRBV9 to TRBJ1-4; a possible D gene is TRBD1 (5 bases). CDR1 and CDR2 from the germline V gene are SGDLS and YYNGEE. This CDR3 is built from 17 residues. Trimming left V 4 bases short and J 1 base short, with 17 bases between. The chain's CDR3 is CASSSAGRGGTNEKLFF. CDR3 coding DNA: TGTGCCAGCAGCTCAGCCGGGAGGGGTGGAACTAATGAAAAACTGTTTTTT.

The chain carries TRBV7-2 and TRBJ2-7; TRBD2 matches 7 bases. Germline V CDR1 and CDR2: SGHTA, FQGNSA. V shed 3 bases, J shed 2 bases, and the junction held 4 bases outside the gene matches. The CDR3 spans 14 residues. CDR3 in amino acids: CASSLGGTPYEQYF. The CDR3 region has the DNA TGTGCCAGCAGCTTGGGGGGGACCCCCTACGAGCAGTACTTC. Combining the CDR3 with reference TRBV7-2 and TRBJ2-7 gives the whole variable domain GAGVSQSPSNKVTEKGKDVELRCDPISGHTALYWYRQSLGQGLEFLIYFQGNSAPDKSGLPSDRFSAERTGGSVSTLTIQRTQQEDSAVYLCASSLGGTPYEQYFGPGTRLTVT.

This clone is a singleton in its sample. The rearrangement joins TRBV6-6 to TRBJ2-7; TRBD2 agrees at 8 bases. J lost 0 bases, V lost 4 bases, and 8 bases had no gene match. Germline V gives CDR1 MNHNY, CDR2 SVGAGI (reference sequence). This CDR3 is built from 16 residues. The CDR3 protein is CASSSQGRGDSYEQYF. In DNA form, the CDR3 reads TGTGCCAGCAGTTCCCAGGGGCGGGGGGACTCCTACGAGCAGTACTTC.

V is TRBV9 and J is TRBJ2-2; a weak D match, TRBD1 (6 bases). The germline V gene has CDR1 SGDLS and CDR2 YYNGEE. V shed 0 bases and J shed 0 bases, with 9 bases lying between them. The CDR3 sequence is 16 residues long. The CDR3 sequence is CASSVGAGANTGELFF. CDR3 DNA: TGTGCCAGCAGCGTAGGAGCAGGGGCGAACACCGGGGAGCTGTTTTTT.

The V gene is TRBV5-1, the J gene TRBJ2-7, with D perhaps TRBD2 (5 bases). The germline CDR1 and CDR2 sequences are SGHRS and YFSETQ. The CDR3 runs 13 residues. The ends were cut back, 4 bases at V and 1 base at J, with 9 bases in the middle. CDR3 sequence reads: CASSILESYEQYF. The CDR3 nucleotides read TGCGCCAGCAGCATACTAGAGTCCTACGAGCAGTACTTC. Together with reference TRBV5-1 and TRBJ2-7, the CDR3 gives the full variable domain: KAGVTQTPRYLIKTRGQQVTLSCSPISGHRSVSWYQQTPGQGLQFLFEYFSETQRNKGNFPGRFSGRQFSNSRSEMNVSTLELGDSALYLCASSILESYEQYFGPGTRLTVT.

The count of this clone is one. This chain links TRBV3-1 (or the pseudogene TRBV3-2) with TRBJ1-5; D gene ambiguous. V was shortened by 3 bases and J by 4 bases, with 4 bases between the two germline ends. The V gene's germline CDR1 is LGHDT and CDR2 YNNKEL (reference sequence). The CDR3 is 12 residues long. CDR3 coding DNA: TGTGCCAGCAGCCAGTTGAATCAGCCCCAGCATTTT. Protein product: CASSQLNQPQHF.

This clone was seen only once. The chain links TRBV3-1 (or the pseudogene TRBV3-2) to TRBJ1-2; D is perhaps TRBD1 (5 bases). There are 12 residues in the CDR3. Trimming cost V 8 bases and J 4 bases, with 11 bases left between them. Germline loops: CDR1 LGHDT, CDR2 YNNKEL (reference sequence). CDR3 bases: TGTGCCAGCGGGGGGTGGGGCTATGGCTACACCTTC. This sequence encodes CASGGWGYGYTF.

V is TRBV9 and J is TRBJ1-2; 10 nucleotides match TRBD1. CDR3 length: 16 residues. In germline, CDR1 is SGDLS, CDR2 YYNGEE. J was trimmed by 7 bases and V by 0 bases; bases with no gene match: 9. The CDR3 is CASSVEEGQGLVGYTF. CDR3 in DNA: TGTGCCAGCAGCGTAGAGGAGGGACAGGGGTTAGTTGGCTACACCTTC.

The rearrangement joins TRBV6-1 to TRBJ2-2, with D perhaps TRBD1 or TRBD2 (5 bases each). This CDR3 is built from 14 residues. V lost 3 bases and J 1 base, leaving 6 bases between the germline ends. In germline, CDR1 is MNHNS, CDR2 SASEGT. The CDR3 loop reads CASSEGVNTGELFF. The CDR3 DNA is TGTGCCAGCAGTGAGGGGGTGAACACCGGGGAGCTGTTTTTT.

The chain combines TRBV10-3 with TRBJ2-1; D is perhaps TRBD1 (5 bases). Germline lookup yields CDR1 ENHRY and CDR2 SYGVKD. V lost 2 bases and J lost 9, with 8 bases in between. This CDR3 has 12 amino acids. This CDR3 is CAISEDSSEQFF. The CDR3, as DNA: TGTGCCATCAGTGAGGACAGCTCTGAGCAGTTCTTC.

This clone was observed a few times. This sequence joins TRBV27 and TRBJ1-4, with 7 positions matching TRBD1. The CDR3 length is 13 residues. V shed 6 bases and J 6 bases; nucleotides not matched to a gene: 4. CDR1 is MNHEY and CDR2 is SMNVEV in the germline V gene (reference sequence). CDR3 residues: CASRNTGDEKLFF. CDR3 nucleotides: TGTGCCAGCAGAAACACAGGGGATGAAAAACTGTTTTTT.

The rearrangement joins TRBV6-5 to TRBJ2-3; the match to TRBD1 covers 8 bases. Germline V CDR1 and CDR2: MNHEY, SVGAGI. The CDR3 contains 13 residues. J lost 4 bases, V lost 6 bases, and 3 bases had no gene match. CDR3: CASRETGADTQYF. The CDR3 DNA is TGTGCCAGCAGAGAGACAGGGGCAGATACGCAGTATTTT.

V and J are TRBV2 and TRBJ2-1, with TRBD1 matching 7 bases. The CDR3 consists of 14 residues. Germline trimming cut 4 bases from V and 8 bases from J; bases unmatched to any gene: 8. Germline CDR1 and CDR2: SNHLY and FYNNEI. The CDR3 bases are TGTGCCAGCAGTGTAGGGGGCCGGTGGGATGAGCAGTTCTTC. This sequence encodes CASSVGGRWDEQFF.

As DNA, the CDR3 is TGTGCCAGCAGCTTAGTGGGGACAGGGGGCACTGAAGCTTTCTTT. This sequence encodes CASSLVGTGGTEAFF. The chain is built from TRBV7-9 and TRBJ1-1; 11 bases fit TRBD1. The CDR3 totals 15 residues. Germline lookup yields CDR1 SEHNR and CDR2 FQNEAQ (reference sequence). V lost 1 base, J lost 4 bases, and 2 bases stayed unmatched.

The DNA for the CDR3 is TGTGCCATCAGTGAGGTTGGTAGCGGGTCGACCTACGAGCAGTACTTC. The encoded protein is CAISEVGSGSTYEQYF. This rearrangement joins TRBV10-3 to TRBJ2-7; 7 nucleotides line up with TRBD2. With V trimmed by 2 bases and J by 2 bases, 9 bases remained unmatched. This CDR3 is built from 16 residues. Germline CDR1 reads ENHRY; CDR2 reads SYGVKD.

The V call is TRBV6-2 or TRBV6-3, the J call TRBJ1-4; tentative D call: TRBD1 (5 bases). Per germline, CDR1 MNHEY and CDR2 SVGEGT. This CDR3 region has 16 residues. The V end lost 4 bases, the J end lost 2 bases, and 14 bases lay between the germline ends. The CDR3 nucleotides read TGTGCCAGCAGTTCGTGGCAGGGACCGACTAATGAAAAACTGTTTTTT. Translation: CASSSWQGPTNEKLFF.

This clone was recorded once. The chain joins TRBV5-1 to TRBJ2-5, with no clear D. CDR1 SGHRS and CDR2 YFSETQ come from the germline V gene. V was clipped by 0 bases and J by 7 bases, with 13 bases between them. CDR3 size: 14 residues. The CDR3: CASSLGQSPGTQYF. The CDR3 nucleotides are TGCGCCAGCAGCTTGGGGCAGTCCCCGGGGACCCAGTACTTC.

This chain connects TRBV5-5 to TRBJ2-1; TRBD1 is a possible D gene (6 bases). The V gene's germline CDR1 is SGHKS and CDR2 YYEKEE (reference sequence). Trimming removed 4 bases from V and 6 bases from J, with 14 bases in between. This CDR3 contains 14 residues. CDR3 nucleotide sequence: TGTGCCAGCAGCCCATTACAGGGAACCAATGAGCAGTTCTTC. It specifies CASSPLQGTNEQFF. Full variable domain (outside the CDR3, taken from reference TRBV5-5 and TRBJ2-1): DAGVTQSPTHLIKTRGQQVTLRCSPISGHKSVSWYQQVLGQGPQFIFQYYEKEERGRGNFPDRFSARQFPNYSSELNVNALLLGDSALYLCASSPLQGTNEQFFGPGTRLTVL.

The table lists this clone with a count of one. V gene TRBV2 combines with J gene TRBJ2-4; 7 bases align to TRBD1. The CDR3 extends over 14 amino acids. Looked up from germline, CDR1 is SNHLY and CDR2 is FYNNEI. J was trimmed by 8 bases and V by 6 bases; bases with no gene match: 10. CDR3 loop: CASRMETGKDIQYF. The CDR3 nucleotides read TGTGCCAGCAGGATGGAGACAGGGAAGGACATTCAGTACTTC.